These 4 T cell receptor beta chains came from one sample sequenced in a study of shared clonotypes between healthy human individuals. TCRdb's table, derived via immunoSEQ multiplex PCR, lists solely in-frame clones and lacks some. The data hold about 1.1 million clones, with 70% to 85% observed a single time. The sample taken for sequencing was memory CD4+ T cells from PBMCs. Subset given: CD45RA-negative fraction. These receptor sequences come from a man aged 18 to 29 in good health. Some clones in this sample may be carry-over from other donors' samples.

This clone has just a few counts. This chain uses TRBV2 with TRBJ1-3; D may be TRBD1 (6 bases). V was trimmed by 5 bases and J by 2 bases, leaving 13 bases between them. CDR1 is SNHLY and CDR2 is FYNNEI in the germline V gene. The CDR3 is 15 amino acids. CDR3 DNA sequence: TGTGCCAGCAGTCCCGGACAGCGAACTGGAAACACCATATATTTT. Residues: CASSPGQRTGNTIYF.

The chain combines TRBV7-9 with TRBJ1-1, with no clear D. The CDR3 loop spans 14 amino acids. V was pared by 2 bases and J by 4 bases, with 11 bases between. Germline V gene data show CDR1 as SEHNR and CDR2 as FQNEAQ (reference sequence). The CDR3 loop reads CASSLKPDGTEAFF. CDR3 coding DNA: TGTGCCAGCAGCTTAAAACCGGATGGCACTGAAGCTTTCTTT.

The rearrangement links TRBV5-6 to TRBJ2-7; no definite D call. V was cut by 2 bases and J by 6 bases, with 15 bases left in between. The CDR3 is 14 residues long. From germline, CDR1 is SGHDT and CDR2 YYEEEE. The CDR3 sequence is CASSFGGRTREQYF. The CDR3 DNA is TGTGCCAGCAGCTTTGGCGGTAGGACCCGCGAGCAGTACTTC. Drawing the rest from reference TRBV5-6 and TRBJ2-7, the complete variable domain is DAGVTQSPTHLIKTRGQQVTLRCSPKSGHDTVSWYQQALGQGPQFIFQYYEEEERQRGNFPDRFSGHQFPNYSSELNVNALLLGDSALYLCASSFGGRTREQYFGPGTRLTVT.

The CDR3 loop reads CASSRNQGLDTQYF. CDR3 in DNA: TGCGCCAGCAGTCGAAACCAGGGGTTAGATACGCAGTATTTT. V and J are TRBV5-1 and TRBJ2-3, with a possible D match to TRBD1 (6 bases). V gave up 5 bases and J gave up 5 bases, with 15 bases separating them. The CDR3 runs to 14 residues. The germline V gene encodes CDR1 SGHRS and CDR2 YFSETQ.